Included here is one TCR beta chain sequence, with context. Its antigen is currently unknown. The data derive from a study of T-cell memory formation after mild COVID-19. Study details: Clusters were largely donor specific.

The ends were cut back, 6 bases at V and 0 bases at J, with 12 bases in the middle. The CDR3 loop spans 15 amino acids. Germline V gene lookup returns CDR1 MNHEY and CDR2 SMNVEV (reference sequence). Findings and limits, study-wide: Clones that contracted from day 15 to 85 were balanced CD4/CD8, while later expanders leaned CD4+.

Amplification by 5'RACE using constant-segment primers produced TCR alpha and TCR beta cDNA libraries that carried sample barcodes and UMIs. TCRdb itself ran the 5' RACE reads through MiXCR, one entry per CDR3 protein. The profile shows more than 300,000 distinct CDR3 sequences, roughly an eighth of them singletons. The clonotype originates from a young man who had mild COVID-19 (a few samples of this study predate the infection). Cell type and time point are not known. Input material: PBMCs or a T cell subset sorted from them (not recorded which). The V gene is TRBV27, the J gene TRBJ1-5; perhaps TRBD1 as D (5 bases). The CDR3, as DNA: TGTGCCAGCAGCCCTACAGGTAATAGCAATCAGCCCCAGCATTTT. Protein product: CASSPTGNSNQPQHF.